In this sample, the clone carrying this T cell receptor (beta chain) turned up many times. Its specificity is unknown. This sample is part of a study of identical twins. TCRdb passed the 5' RACE reads through MiXCR, listing each CDR3 protein once. The sample carries about 890,000 distinct CDR3 sequences, 12% recorded once. Findings and limits, study-wide: For monozygotic twins, models underestimated out-of-frame TCR alpha sharing. Out-of-frame beta chain sequences displayed weaker excess sharing between twins. Instead of following the same donors, the conclusions were based on cross-sectional statistical analysis.

CDR3 length: 12 residues. Germline CDR1 SEHNR, CDR2 FQNEAQ (reference sequence). V shed 3 bases and J shed 2 bases, with 3 bases lying between them. Everyone who donated was a healthy Caucasian. This same sample was also part of a study on yellow fever vaccine responses in identical twins.

The chain uses TRBV7-9 and TRBJ2-3; D remains unclear. Sequenced input: PBMCs. The TCR originated in a woman aged 18-30 years in good health. CDR3 coding DNA: TGTGCCAGCAGCTTTAACACAGATACGCAGTATTTT. The encoded protein is CASSFNTDTQYF.